The subject of this entry is one TCR beta chain. In this sample, this clone turned up once. This receptor's antigen is unknown. Per-base quality was not reported, and no clone a single base away is much larger than it. From V the trimming removes 11 bases and from J it removes 5 bases, while the gene matches leave 11 bases of the junction unaccounted for. The cysteine opens and the phenylalanine closes a CDR3 of 15 amino acids. Just CDR3 DNA is preserved here, 45 bases in frame from base 1. From the germline V gene, CDR1 is MNHNS and CDR2 is SASEGT. This sample stems from a study of cytomegalovirus exposure and HLA in healthy donors (TCRdb year 2017). Broadly, across the study: According to a later analysis, the approximately 130 validation repertoires were produced on the same platform as the 666 repertoires of the first cohort. The study aimed to test whether signatures of past pathogen exposure could be identified by cataloging public T cell receptors. In addition to the first cohort of about 650 subjects, a separate validation cohort of 100 to 150 different subjects was used. High-throughput TCR immunosequencing, statistical association of individual TCRs with disease status, and machine learning were combined to predict cytomegalovirus infection status.

Receptor amplification or capture employed the immunoSEQ multiplex PCR assay. The authors processed their data as follows. A statistical classification framework was built to diagnose cytomegalovirus status from the catalog of TCR beta chain sequences. TCRdb retrieved this table from immuneACCESS and kept in-frame rearrangements only. Not all clones are present; in checked studies, unresolved V genes account for under half, and no reason is known for the remainder. V and J calls and clone size are as listed in that table; D and trimming were resolved from the DNA. This sample gives about 120,000 clones in total; approximately 87% of them show up just once. Nearly 6.5% of the sample belongs to the ten largest clones. Separate from the roughly 650-subject first cohort, the validation cohort of more than 90 subjects was the group to which the donors belonged. Points the paper makes about the study in general: The classifier was reported to diagnose cytomegalovirus status with high specificity and sensitivity in both the original and validation cohorts. A later analysis had no HLA typing for the validation cohort, so co-occurrence there was scored across all 110 or so repertoires. According to the authors, the approach could potentially be generalized to other disease states and immunological phenotypes. Of the cluster scores, 94% were above 0 in a later analysis, which found that TCRs clustered in the first cohort also tended to co-occur in the 95 to 150 validation repertoires. A total of some 180 TCR beta chains were listed by the study as associated with cytomegalovirus. Most TCR sequences were seen in very few donors, while some public TCRs were found in many individuals. Three of the identified cytomegalovirus-associated TCR beta chains were confirmed in vitro to be specific for cytomegalovirus antigens.

In this chain, TRBV6-1 is recombined with TRBJ2-5; 13 junctional bases match TRBD2. This TCR was sampled from a woman between 18 and 29 years old in good health and CMV-seropositive. The source material was PBMCs. The sequence in DNA is TGTGCCCGACTCACTAGCGGGGGGGCCTCGGAGACCCAGTACTTC. Translated, it gives CARLTSGGASETQYF.